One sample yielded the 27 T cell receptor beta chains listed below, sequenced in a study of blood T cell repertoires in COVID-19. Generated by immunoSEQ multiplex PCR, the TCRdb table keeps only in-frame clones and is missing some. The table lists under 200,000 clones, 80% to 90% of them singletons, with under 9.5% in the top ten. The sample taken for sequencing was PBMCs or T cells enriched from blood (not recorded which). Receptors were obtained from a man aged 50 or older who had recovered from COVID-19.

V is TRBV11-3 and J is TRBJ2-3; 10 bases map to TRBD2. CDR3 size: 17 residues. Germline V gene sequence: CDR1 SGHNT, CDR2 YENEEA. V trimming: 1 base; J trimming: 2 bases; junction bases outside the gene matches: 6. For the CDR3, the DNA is TGTGCCAGCAGCTTAGGTCTAGCGGGGGCCAACACAGATACGCAGTATTTT. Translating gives CASSLGLAGANTDTQYF.

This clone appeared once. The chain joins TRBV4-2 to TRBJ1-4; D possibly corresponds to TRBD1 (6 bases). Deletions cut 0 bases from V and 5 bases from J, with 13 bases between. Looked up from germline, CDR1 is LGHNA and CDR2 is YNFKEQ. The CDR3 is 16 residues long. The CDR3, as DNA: TGTGCCAGCAGCCAAGAGGGAACAGGGATAAATGAAAAACTGTTTTTT. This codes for CASSQEGTGINEKLFF.

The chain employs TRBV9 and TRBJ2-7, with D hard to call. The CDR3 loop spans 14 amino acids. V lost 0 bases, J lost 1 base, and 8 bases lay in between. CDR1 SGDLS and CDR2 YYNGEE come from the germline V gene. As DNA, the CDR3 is TGTGCCAGCAGCGTAGGAACACAGTCCTACGAGCAGTACTTC. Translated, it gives CASSVGTQSYEQYF.

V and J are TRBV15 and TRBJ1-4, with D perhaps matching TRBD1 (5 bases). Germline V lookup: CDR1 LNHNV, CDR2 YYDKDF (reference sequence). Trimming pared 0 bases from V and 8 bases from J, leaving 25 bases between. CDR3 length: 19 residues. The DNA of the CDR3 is TGTGCCACCAGCAGAGATTCTTACGTACTTGGGGGGATAGGGGAAAAACTGTTTTTT. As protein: CATSRDSYVLGGIGEKLFF.

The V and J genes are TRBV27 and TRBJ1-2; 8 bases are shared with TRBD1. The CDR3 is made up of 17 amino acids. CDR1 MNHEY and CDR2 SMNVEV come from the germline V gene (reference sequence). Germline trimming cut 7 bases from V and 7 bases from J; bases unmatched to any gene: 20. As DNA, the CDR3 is TGTGCCAGCATGACAGGGGTGGGTCCGGCCAGGGTTGGTGGCTACACCTTC. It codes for CASMTGVGPARVGGYTF.

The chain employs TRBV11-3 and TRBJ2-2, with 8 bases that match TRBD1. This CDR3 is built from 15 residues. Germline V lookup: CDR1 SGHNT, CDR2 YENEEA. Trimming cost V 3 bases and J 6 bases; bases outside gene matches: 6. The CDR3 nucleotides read TGTGCCAGCAGCTTGGGACAGGTCCTGGCCGGGGAGCTGTTTTTT. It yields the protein CASSLGQVLAGELFF.

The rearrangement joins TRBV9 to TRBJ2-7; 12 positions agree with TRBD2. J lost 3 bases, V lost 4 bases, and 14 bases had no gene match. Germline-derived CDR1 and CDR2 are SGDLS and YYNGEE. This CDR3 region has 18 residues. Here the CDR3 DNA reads TGTGCCAGCAGCATCCAGCTCCCTGGACTAGCGGGGTACTACGAGCAGTACTTC. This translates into CASSIQLPGLAGYYEQYF.

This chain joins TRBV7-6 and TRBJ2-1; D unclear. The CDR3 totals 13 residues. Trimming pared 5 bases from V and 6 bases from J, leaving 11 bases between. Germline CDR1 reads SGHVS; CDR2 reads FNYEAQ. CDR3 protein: CASSQYSPNEQFF. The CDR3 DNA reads TGTGCCAGCAGCCAATACAGTCCCAATGAGCAGTTCTTC. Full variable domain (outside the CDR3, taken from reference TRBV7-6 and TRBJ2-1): GAGVSQSPRYKVTKRGQDVALRCDPISGHVSLYWYRQALGQGPEFLTYFNYEAQQDKSGLPNDRFSAERPEGSISTLTIQRTEQRDSAMYRCASSQYSPNEQFFGPGTRLTVL.

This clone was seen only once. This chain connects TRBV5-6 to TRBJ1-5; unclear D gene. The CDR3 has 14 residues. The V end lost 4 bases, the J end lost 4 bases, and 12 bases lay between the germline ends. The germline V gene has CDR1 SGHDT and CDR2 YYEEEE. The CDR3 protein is CASSRRGANQPQHF. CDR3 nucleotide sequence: TGTGCCAGCAGCCGCCGGGGTGCAAATCAGCCCCAGCATTTT.

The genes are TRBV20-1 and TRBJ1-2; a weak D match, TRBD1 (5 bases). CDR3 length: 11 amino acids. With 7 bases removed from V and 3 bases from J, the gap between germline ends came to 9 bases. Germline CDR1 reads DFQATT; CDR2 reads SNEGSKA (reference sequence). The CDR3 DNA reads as TGCAGTGTGTCCAGGGACTATGGCTACACCTTC. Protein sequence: CSVSRDYGYTF.

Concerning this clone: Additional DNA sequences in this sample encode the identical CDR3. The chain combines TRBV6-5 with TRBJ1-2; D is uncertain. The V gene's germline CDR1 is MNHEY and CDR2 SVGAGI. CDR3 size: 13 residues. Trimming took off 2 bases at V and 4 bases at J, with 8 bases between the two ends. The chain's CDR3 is CASSYDGLYGYTF. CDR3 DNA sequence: TGTGCCAGCAGTTACGATGGCCTCTATGGCTACACCTTC.

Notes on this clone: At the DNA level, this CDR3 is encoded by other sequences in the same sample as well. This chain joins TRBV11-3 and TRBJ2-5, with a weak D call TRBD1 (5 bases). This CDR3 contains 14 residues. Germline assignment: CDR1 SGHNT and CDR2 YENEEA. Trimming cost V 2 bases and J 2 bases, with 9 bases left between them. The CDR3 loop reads CASSLRGSQETQYF. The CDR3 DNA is TGTGCCAGCAGCTTAAGGGGATCGCAAGAGACCCAGTACTTC.

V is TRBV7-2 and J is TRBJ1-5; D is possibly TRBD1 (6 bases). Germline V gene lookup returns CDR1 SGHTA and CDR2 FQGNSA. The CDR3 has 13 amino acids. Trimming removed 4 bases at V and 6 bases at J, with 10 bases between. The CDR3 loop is CASSWDTGQPQHF. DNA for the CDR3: TGTGCCAGCAGCTGGGACACGGGTCAGCCCCAGCATTTT.

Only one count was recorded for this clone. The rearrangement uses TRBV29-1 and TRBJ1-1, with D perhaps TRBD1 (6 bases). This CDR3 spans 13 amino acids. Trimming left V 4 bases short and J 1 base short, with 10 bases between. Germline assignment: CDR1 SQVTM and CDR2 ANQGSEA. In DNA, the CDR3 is TGCAGCGTTGGGGGGCTTTCGAACACTGAAGCTTTCTTT. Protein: CSVGGLSNTEAFF.

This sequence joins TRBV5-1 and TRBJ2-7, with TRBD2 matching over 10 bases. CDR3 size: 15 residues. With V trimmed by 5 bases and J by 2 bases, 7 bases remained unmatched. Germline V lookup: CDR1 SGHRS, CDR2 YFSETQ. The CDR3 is CASRETSGAPYEQYF. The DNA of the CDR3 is TGCGCCAGCAGAGAAACTAGCGGGGCACCCTACGAGCAGTACTTC.

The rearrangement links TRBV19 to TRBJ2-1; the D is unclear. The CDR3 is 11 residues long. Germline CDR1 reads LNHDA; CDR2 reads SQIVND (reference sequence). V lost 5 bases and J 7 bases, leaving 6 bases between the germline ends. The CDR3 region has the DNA TGTGCCAGTAGTGTGCGAAATGAGCAGTTCTTC. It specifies CASSVRNEQFF.

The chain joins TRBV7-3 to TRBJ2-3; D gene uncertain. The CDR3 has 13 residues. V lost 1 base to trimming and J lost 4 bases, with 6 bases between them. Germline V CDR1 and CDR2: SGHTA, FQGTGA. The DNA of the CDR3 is TGTGCCAGCAGCTTAATCCCGTCAGATACGCAGTATTTT. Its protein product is CASSLIPSDTQYF.

The chain's CDR3 is CASSQLDTGLNSPLHF. CDR3 sequence (DNA): TGCGCCAGCAGCCAATTAGACACTGGACTTAATTCACCCCTCCACTTT. The chain employs TRBV4-3 and TRBJ1-6; D ambiguous. Germline V gene lookup returns CDR1 LGHNA and CDR2 YSLEER. With 2 bases removed from V and 6 bases from J, the gap between germline ends came to 14 bases. The CDR3 consists of 16 residues.

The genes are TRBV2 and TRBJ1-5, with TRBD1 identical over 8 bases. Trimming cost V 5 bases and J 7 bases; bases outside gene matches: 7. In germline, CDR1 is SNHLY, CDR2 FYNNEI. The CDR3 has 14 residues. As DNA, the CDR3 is TGTGCCAGCAGTCGGACAGGGAAGGAACAGCCCCAGCATTTT. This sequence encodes CASSRTGKEQPQHF. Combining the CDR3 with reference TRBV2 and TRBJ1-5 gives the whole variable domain EPEVTQTPSHQVTQMGQEVILRCVPISNHLYFYWYRQILGQKVEFLVSFYNNEISEKSEIFDDQFSVERPDGSNFTLKIRSTKLEDSAMYFCASSRTGKEQPQHFGDGTRLSIL.

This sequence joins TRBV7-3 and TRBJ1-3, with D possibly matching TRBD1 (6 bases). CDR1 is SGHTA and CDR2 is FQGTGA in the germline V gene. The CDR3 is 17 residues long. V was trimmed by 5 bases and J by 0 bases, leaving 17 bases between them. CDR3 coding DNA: TGTGCCAGCAGCCCCTGGGGGGGCCCCCTCTCTGGAAACACCATATATTTT. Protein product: CASSPWGGPLSGNTIYF.

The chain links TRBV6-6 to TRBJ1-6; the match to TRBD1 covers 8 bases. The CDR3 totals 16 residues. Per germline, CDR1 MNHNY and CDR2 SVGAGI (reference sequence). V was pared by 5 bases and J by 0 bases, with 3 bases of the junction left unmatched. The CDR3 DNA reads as TGTGCCAGCAGTCGACAGGGGAGCTCCTATAATTCACCCCTCCACTTT. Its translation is CASSRQGSSYNSPLHF.

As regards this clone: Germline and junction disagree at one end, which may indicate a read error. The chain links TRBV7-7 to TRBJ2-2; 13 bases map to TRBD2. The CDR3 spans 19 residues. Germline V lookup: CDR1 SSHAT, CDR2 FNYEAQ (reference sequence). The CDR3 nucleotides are TGTGCTAGCAGCCCAGGACTAGCGGGGGCCCCTTGGAGCGCCGGGGAGCTGTTTTTT. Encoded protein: CASSPGLAGAPWSAGELFF.

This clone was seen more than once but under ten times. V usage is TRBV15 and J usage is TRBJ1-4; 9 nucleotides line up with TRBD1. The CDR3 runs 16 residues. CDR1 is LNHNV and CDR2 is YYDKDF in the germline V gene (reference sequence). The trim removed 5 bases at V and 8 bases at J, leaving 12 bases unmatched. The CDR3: CATSGLPGQGVEKLFF. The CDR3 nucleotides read TGTGCCACCAGCGGCTTACCGGGACAGGGAGTGGAAAAACTGTTTTTT.

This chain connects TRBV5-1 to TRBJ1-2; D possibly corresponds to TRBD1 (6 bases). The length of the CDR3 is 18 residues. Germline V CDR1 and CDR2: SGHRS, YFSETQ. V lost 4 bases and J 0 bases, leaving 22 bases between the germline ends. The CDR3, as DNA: TGCGCCAGCAGCCCGGTGGGGACACCGAGTCTATCTAACTATGGCTACACCTTC. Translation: CASSPVGTPSLSNYGYTF.

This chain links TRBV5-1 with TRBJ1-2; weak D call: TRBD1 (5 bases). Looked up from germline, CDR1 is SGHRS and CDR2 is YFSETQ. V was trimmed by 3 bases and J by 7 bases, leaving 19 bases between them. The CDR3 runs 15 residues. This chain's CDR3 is CASSSGGTLVGGYTF. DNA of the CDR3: TGCGCCAGCAGCTCTGGAGGGACCCTAGTGGGTGGCTACACCTTC.

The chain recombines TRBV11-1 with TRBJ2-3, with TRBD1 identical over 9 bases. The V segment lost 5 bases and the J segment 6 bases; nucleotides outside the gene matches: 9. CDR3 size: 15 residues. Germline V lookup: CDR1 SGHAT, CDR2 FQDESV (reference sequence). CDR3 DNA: TGTGCCAGCAGCCTAGGACAGGGGAGGTGGGATACGCAGTATTTT. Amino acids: CASSLGQGRWDTQYF. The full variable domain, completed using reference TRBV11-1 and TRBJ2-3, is EAEVAQSPRYKITEKSQAVAFWCDPISGHATLYWYRQILGQGPELLVQFQDESVVDDSQLPKDRFSAERLKGVDSTLKIQPAELGDSAMYLCASSLGQGRWDTQYFGPGTRLTVL.

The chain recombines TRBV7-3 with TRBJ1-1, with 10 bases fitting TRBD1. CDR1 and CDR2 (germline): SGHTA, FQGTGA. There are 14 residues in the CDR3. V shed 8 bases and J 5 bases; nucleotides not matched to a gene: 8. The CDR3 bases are TGTGCCAGCGCGCCGGGACAGGGGATTACTGAAGCTTTCTTT. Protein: CASAPGQGITEAFF.